This TCR beta chain was identified in a study of blood T cells in healthy people across ages. Study-wide findings and caveats: Diversity was higher, and naive CD4+ cells more numerous, in long-lived donors than in aged donors.

Germline CDR1 SQVTM, CDR2 ANQGSEA. This CDR3 comprises 12 residues. Trimming cost V 4 bases and J 2 bases, with 6 bases left between them. A J-beta primer mix and a sample-barcoded 5' primer were used in a second PCR of roughly 6 to 11 cycles. In TCRdb, the 5' RACE reads were re-called with MiXCR into one record per CDR3 protein. The table records about a million distinct CDR3 sequences, approximately 50% of them present only once. This clonotype was detected only a few times. Its antigen remains unknown. The rearrangement joins TRBV29-1 to TRBJ2-1; D is undetermined. This TCR was recovered from a woman aged 60-75 years in good health. The specimen was blood. CDR3 amino acids: CSVADPYNEQFF. As DNA, the CDR3 is TGCAGCGTTGCTGATCCCTACAATGAGCAGTTCTTC.